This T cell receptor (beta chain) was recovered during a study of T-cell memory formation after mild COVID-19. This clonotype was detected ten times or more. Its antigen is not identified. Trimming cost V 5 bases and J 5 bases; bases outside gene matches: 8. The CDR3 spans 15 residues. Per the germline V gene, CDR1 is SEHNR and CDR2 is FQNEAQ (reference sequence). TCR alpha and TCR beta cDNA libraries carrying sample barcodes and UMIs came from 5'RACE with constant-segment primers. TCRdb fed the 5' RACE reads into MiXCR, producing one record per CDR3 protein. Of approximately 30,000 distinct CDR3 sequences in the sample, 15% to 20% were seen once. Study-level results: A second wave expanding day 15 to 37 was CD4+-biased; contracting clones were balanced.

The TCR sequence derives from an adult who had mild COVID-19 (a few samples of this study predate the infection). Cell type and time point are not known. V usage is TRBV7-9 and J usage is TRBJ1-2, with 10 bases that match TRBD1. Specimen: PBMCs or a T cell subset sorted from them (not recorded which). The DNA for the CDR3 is TGTGCCAGCAGCCTTACCGGGACAGGGGATTATGGCTACACCTTC. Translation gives CASSLTGTGDYGYTF.